This entry concerns a single T cell receptor beta chain. Antigen specificity is unknown. This CDR3 is built from 15 residues. CDR1 and CDR2 from the germline V gene are MNHEY and SVGAGI. Trimming shortened V by 2 bases and J by 0 bases, and 11 bases separated the two germline ends. The entry originates in a study of T cell responses to AZD1222 COVID-19 vaccine. General observations from the study: Repertoire sampling occurred only after the peak T cell response. Researchers report vaccine-associated CD4 TCRs spanning spike, with dominance at 160-218 and 743-854. White British donors predominated, females outnumbered males, and clonal diversity was possibly underestimated.

Recipients boosted at about 4 weeks or about 12 weeks are pooled. Generated by immunoSEQ multiplex PCR, the TCRdb table keeps only in-frame clones and is missing some. The sample holds 150,000 or so clones; approximately 89% are singletons and the top ten take less than 1.5%. The specimen comprised peripheral blood, sampled 28 days after the second AZD1222 dose. V usage is TRBV6-5 and J usage is TRBJ2-7; D is uncertain. This TCR was recovered from an adult who received the AZD1222 COVID-19 vaccine. The CDR3 sequence: CASSYESSHSYEQYF. The CDR3 DNA is TGTGCCAGCAGTTACGAGAGCTCACACTCCTACGAGCAGTACTTC.